This T cell receptor beta chain was found in a study of shared clonotypes between healthy human individuals. The wider study: Each donor's CD4 naive and CD4 memory cells filled three plates apiece, CD8 naive two, and CD8 memory one.

Naive CD8 populations comprised CD45RO-negative cells positively selected for CCR7, excluding terminally differentiated effector memory CD45RA+ cells. About this clone itself: Its cognate antigen is unknown. The sample contains more than one DNA sequence encoding this CDR3.

Study findings and constraints: Four donors held 5% to 5.5% of naive CD4 clonotypes in common. What naive subsets generally showed was a larger estimated richness than memory subsets showed. The generation probabilities recorded for non-shared clonotypes fell below those of clonotypes shared by all four donors.

The CDR3 spans 15 residues. Between the trimmed V and J ends, which lost 0 bases and 0 bases, there was a span of 8 bases. The germline gives CDR1 MNHEY, CDR2 SVGAGI. The method was immunoSEQ multiplex PCR; TCRdb's version includes in-frame clones alone and lacks a portion of them. The data show 2 million or so clones, less than 95% seen once. The receptor's source is a man aged 18-30 years in good health. The V and J genes are TRBV6-5 and TRBJ1-2, with a possible D match to TRBD1 (5 bases). Sequencing was performed on naive CD8+ T cells sorted from blood. The CDR3 loop reads CASSYSEGTNYGYTF. The CDR3 region has the DNA TGTGCCAGCAGTTACTCGGAGGGGACTAACTATGGCTACACCTTC.